The T cell receptor (beta chain) under discussion was sequenced for a study of cytomegalovirus exposure and HLA in healthy donors. Germline V gene lookup returns CDR1 MDHEN and CDR2 SYDVKM. CDR3 length: 15 amino acids. Trimming left V 6 bases short and J 4 bases short, with 15 bases between. The PCR ran on 60 Vbeta and 13 Jbeta primers. Data came from immunoSEQ multiplex PCR; TCRdb stores just in-frame clones and leaves some out. In the table there are 120,000 or so clones, around three quarters of which are singletons. The V and J genes are TRBV28 and TRBJ2-2; possibly TRBD2 for D (5 bases). The sample was PBMCs. The receptor was derived from a female donor in good health and CMV-seronegative. This CDR3 is CASRLGNLRTGELFF. The CDR3 nucleotides are TGTGCCAGCAGACTAGGGAATTTACGCACCGGGGAGCTGTTTTTT.